This T cell receptor (beta chain) originates from a study of blood T cell repertoires in COVID-19 (dated by TCRdb to 2020 to 2021). For the wider study: Samples covering the acute and convalescent phases of COVID-19 were provided by collaborators in the United States, Italy and Spain. Where available, HLA class I and class II types were obtained from metadata supplied by the sample provider rather than from assay-based typing. The repertoires were made available in a free public database intended to serve as a resource for research on the immune response to SARS-CoV-2. The samples were drawn from the first 160 participants of the ongoing ImmuneRACE study and from roughly 1,300 subjects provided by 6 global collaborators. The material from the prospective study consisted of cDNA or gDNA derived from T cells, B-cell-depleted T cells, or PBMCs. Deeply sampled blood TCRbeta repertoires from subjects exposed to, actively infected with, or recovered from COVID-19 were included in the dataset. The sample metadata nearly always contained a de-identified subject ID, COVID-19 status, age in years and sex.

A second Seattle source provided samples from volunteer blood donors who had recovered from COVID-19. Whole blood was collected in K2EDTA tubes by collaborating institutions according to the institutions' own protocols. Collaborator samples were shipped for TCRbeta analysis as frozen whole blood, isolated PBMCs, or DNA extracted from either sample type. The immunoSEQ Assay, a bias-controlled multiplex PCR, was used to amplify TCRbeta CDR3 regions from genomic DNA. Processing in the source paper ran as follows. The number of nucleated cells in each sample was estimated from the amplification of reference gene primers within the assay. Sequence reads were collapsed and filtered to measure the absolute abundance of every unique TCRbeta CDR3 rearrangement. Productive Simpson clonality was computed per sample as the square root of Simpson's diversity index over productive rearrangements. Not all clones reach the TCRdb copy of this immuneACCESS table, which keeps in-frame sequences only. Checked studies attribute under half of the gap to unresolved V genes and leave the rest unexplained. V, J and clone size were drawn from that table, and D and trimming were deduced from the DNA. Present in this sample are some 130,000 clones, more than 75% of which were seen just once. The top ten clonotypes cover approximately 10% of the sample.

For this clone: The target of this receptor is not known. Nothing much larger sits one base from this clone, and base qualities are not available.

The CDR3 runs 17 amino acids, cysteine and phenylalanine included. Left in the record is the CDR3 DNA by itself, 51 bases read in frame from the first base. Sequences MDHEN (CDR1) and SYDVKM (CDR2) are obtained from the germline V gene. V loses 5 bases at its end and J loses 2 bases; junction bases beyond the gene matches: 10. What the authors observed across the whole study: The amount of clinical and demographic metadata varied by source and participant and was provided uncurated.

The chain uses TRBV28 and TRBJ2-4; 9 nucleotides in the junction match TRBD2. Material: peripheral blood. The sequence was collected from a man aged 60-69 years who had recovered from COVID-19. The CDR3 is CASSRFGLAGTKNIQYF. The DNA sequence reads TGTGCCAGCAGTAGGTTTGGGCTAGCGGGGACCAAAAACATTCAGTACTTC.